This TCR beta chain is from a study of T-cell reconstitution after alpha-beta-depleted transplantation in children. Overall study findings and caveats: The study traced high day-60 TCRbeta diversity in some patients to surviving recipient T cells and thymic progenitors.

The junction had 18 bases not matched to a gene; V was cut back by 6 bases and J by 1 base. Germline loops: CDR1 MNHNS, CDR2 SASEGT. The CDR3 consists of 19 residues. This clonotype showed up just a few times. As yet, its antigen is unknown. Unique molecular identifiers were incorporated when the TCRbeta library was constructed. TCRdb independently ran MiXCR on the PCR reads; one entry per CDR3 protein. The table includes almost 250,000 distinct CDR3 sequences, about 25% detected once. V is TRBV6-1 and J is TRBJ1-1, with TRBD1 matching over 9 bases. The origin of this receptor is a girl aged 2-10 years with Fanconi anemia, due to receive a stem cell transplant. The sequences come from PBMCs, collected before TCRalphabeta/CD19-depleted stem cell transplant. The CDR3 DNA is TGTGCCAGCAGGGTAGCGACCGGGACAGGGCTCTGGGGGAACACTGAAGCTTTCTTT. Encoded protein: CASRVATGTGLWGNTEAFF.